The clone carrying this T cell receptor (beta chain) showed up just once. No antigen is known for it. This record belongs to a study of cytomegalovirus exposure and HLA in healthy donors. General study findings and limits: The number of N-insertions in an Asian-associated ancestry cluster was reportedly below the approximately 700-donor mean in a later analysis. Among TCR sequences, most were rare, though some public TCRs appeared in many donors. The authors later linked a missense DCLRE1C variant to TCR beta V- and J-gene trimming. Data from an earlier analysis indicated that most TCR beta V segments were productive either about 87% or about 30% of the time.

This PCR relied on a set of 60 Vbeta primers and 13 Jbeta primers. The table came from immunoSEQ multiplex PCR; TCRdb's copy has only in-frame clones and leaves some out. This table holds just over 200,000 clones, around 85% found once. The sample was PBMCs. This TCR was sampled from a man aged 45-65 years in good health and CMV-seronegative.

The CDR3 DNA reads TGTGCCAGCAGCGCCCAGACTAGACAGGGTTCGAACACTGAAGCTTTCTTT. Translated, it gives CASSAQTRQGSNTEAFF. The chain recombines TRBV9 with TRBJ1-1; 7 bases fit TRBD1. Germline CDR1 reads SGDLS; CDR2 reads YYNGEE. The CDR3 is made up of 17 amino acids. V was pared by 3 bases and J by 1 base, with 12 bases of the junction left unmatched.